This TCR beta chain was sequenced in a study of blood T cell repertoires in COVID-19. Original processing methods: By means of reference gene primer amplification, nucleated cell counts were estimated. Sequenced by immunoSEQ multiplex PCR; TCRdb stores in-frame clones only, minus some. The DNA was the basis for D and trimming; V, J and clone size are from that table. The table includes roughly 260,000 clones, around 90% detected once. The V end was cut by 0 bases, the J end by 10 bases, with 15 bases between. Germline V gene data show CDR1 as MGHRA and CDR2 as YSYEKL. CDR3 length: 14 amino acids. This clone was counted a few times.

This TCR derives from a woman aged 45-60 years who had recovered from COVID-19. Material: peripheral blood. V usage is TRBV4-1 and J usage is TRBJ1-1; D remains unclear. CDR3 nucleotide sequence: TGCGCCAGCAGCCAAGACGGTCGAGGGAGCCGAGCTTTCTTT. Protein sequence: CASSQDGRGSRAFF.